The clone carrying this TCR beta chain was detected ten times or more. What it recognizes is unknown. This sample stems from a study of T cells after posttransplantation cyclophosphamide. General study findings and limits: Later post-transplant blood repertoires were often dominated by donor CD8+ memory clones.

This CDR3 spans 18 amino acids. Losses at the gene ends were 7 bases for V and 1 base for J; bases not matched to a gene: 15. The germline CDR1 and CDR2 sequences are WNHNN and SYGVQD (reference sequence). Profiling relied on immunoSEQ multiplex PCR, and the TCRdb table lists in-frame clones only, not all of them. The sample has about 36,000 clones, none seen only once. This sequence was found in a girl aged 10-17 years in good health, CMV-negative, and a related stem cell transplant donor. The chain recombines TRBV10-1 with TRBJ2-5, with TRBD2 matching over 10 bases. Sequenced input: PBMCs. Here the CDR3 reads CASIFTWLAGASQETQYF. CDR3 nucleotide sequence: TGCGCCAGCATATTCACGTGGCTAGCGGGAGCCTCCCAAGAGACCCAGTACTTC.